The clone carrying this T cell receptor beta chain was found many times. The target antigen is unknown. The data stem from a study of T cells after yellow fever vaccination. The CDR3 loop spans 13 amino acids. V gave up 9 bases and J gave up 1 base; unmatched junction bases: 3. Findings of the study overall: Any FACS-sorted repertoire could hold abundant clonotypes that contaminate it from the bulk population. Most primary-vaccination clones recurred post-booster (nearly 98% CD4, around 88% CD8). Few clonotypes appeared in both CD4 and CD8 compartments.

By 5'RACE template switching, TCR cDNA was produced, with a universal primer site and UMIs added in the process. TCRdb analysed the 5' RACE reads with MiXCR anew, one entry per CDR3 protein. Here the sample spans tens of thousands of distinct CDR3 sequences, roughly 6.9% being singletons. This clonotype was sampled from a man between 18 and 29 years old who received the YFV17D yellow fever vaccine. Here the sequenced sample was CD8+ T cells sorted from PBMCs, taken more than 4 days after the first yellow fever vaccination. V and J are TRBV12-3 or TRBV12-4 and TRBJ2-1; 7 nucleotides line up with TRBD2. This CDR3 reads CASEAGSYNEQFF. The CDR3 nucleotides are TGTGCCAGTGAAGCGGGGTCCTACAATGAGCAGTTCTTC.